The text below deals with one T cell receptor beta chain. Its target is unknown. A multiplex PCR was run with 60 Vbeta primers and 13 Jbeta primers. Assay used: immunoSEQ multiplex PCR; TCRdb lists only in-frame clones, some missing. With 50,000 or so clones in the sample, the ten largest clones hold less than 2.5%. The sample belongs to a study of cytomegalovirus exposure and HLA in healthy donors. Study observations and caveats: According to the study, roughly 180 TCR beta chains were cytomegalovirus-associated. In vitro testing confirmed a few CMV-associated chains as specific for CMV antigens.

The V and J ends lost 5 bases and 1 base respectively, with 20 bases between them. CDR1 and CDR2 from the germline V gene are SGHAT and FQDESV (reference sequence). The CDR3 sequence is 17 residues long. The sample comprised PBMCs. The clonotype was recovered from a woman younger than 30 in good health and CMV-seronegative. This chain connects TRBV11-1 to TRBJ1-2; perhaps TRBD1 as D (6 bases). The CDR3 coding sequence is TGTGCCAGCAGCGATAAACTCCGGGACACAGATAACTATGGCTACACCTTC. Translation: CASSDKLRDTDNYGYTF.